One and the same sample provided the 10 T cell receptor beta chains below, sequenced in a study of blood T cells in healthy people across ages. For the second PCR, which ran for about 6 to 12 cycles, a sample-barcoded 5' primer and a J-beta primer mix were used. MiXCR, run by TCRdb on the 5' RACE reads, gives a single entry per CDR3 protein. The sample lists some 800,000 distinct CDR3 sequences, under 45% seen once, with around 21% in the top ten. Sequencing was performed on blood. The origin of the receptors is a man between 60 and 70 years old in good health.

Only a few counts were recorded for this clonotype. The chain employs TRBV20-1 and TRBJ2-3; 9 positions agree with TRBD2. The junction had 8 bases not matched to a gene; V was cut back by 5 bases and J by 2 bases. The germline gives CDR1 DFQATT, CDR2 SNEGSKA (reference sequence). The CDR3 contains 15 residues. CDR3 coding DNA: TGCAGTGCTTCGATAGCGGGGGCATACACAGATACGCAGTATTTT. This encodes CSASIAGAYTDTQYF.

This clonotype has more than one count but fewer than ten. The chain recombines TRBV7-2 with TRBJ2-3; D is perhaps TRBD2 (6 bases). Germline V CDR1 and CDR2: SGHTA, FQGNSA. Trimming cost V 6 bases and J 11 bases, with 24 bases left between them. CDR3 length equals 15 residues. DNA for the CDR3: TGTGCCAGCAGTCCGGGACTCCATAATTTGTACGAGCAGTATTTT. Protein product: CASSPGLHNLYEQYF.

This clonotype has more than one count but fewer than ten. The rearrangement uses TRBV7-2 and TRBJ1-6; the match to TRBD1 covers 7 bases. This CDR3 comprises 15 residues. V was clipped by 7 bases and J by 9 bases; unmatched bases: 12. Per the germline V gene, CDR1 is SGHTA and CDR2 is FQGNSA. The CDR3 here is CASTTRDSWPSPLHF. The CDR3, as DNA: TGTGCCAGCACCACCAGGGACAGTTGGCCTTCACCCCTCCACTTT.

This clonotype was seen at least ten times. The rearrangement joins TRBV29-1 to TRBJ2-3, with D perhaps TRBD2 (6 bases). Deletions cut 3 bases from V and 2 bases from J, with 15 bases between. The CDR3 covers 15 residues. The V gene's germline CDR1 is SQVTM and CDR2 ANQGSEA. The CDR3 bases are TGCAGCGTTGATTTGGCGGGGCAAGACACAGATACGCAGTATTTT. Protein product: CSVDLAGQDTDTQYF.

The chain is built from TRBV21-1 and TRBJ2-4; the table names TRBD1, a call not compared with the DNA. TRBV21-1 is a listed pseudogene. There are 15 residues in the CDR3. The CDR3 sequence is CASSKADRGGNIQYF. For the CDR3, the DNA is TGTGCCAGCAGCAAAGCCGACAGGGGAGGAAACATTCAGTACTTC.

This clonotype has just a few counts. The V call is TRBV27, the J call TRBJ2-1; the D is unclear. The germline V gene encodes CDR1 MNHEY and CDR2 SMNVEV (reference sequence). This CDR3 region has 14 residues. V was cut by 5 bases and J by 8 bases, with 16 bases left in between. CDR3 coding DNA: TGTGCCAGCAGTCCCACTAATATTGTTGATGAGCAGTTCTTC. This translates into CASSPTNIVDEQFF.

J is TRBJ2-1 and V is TRBV14; 8 positions match TRBD2. The germline gives CDR1 SGHDN, CDR2 FVKESK. The CDR3 consists of 15 residues. V was pared by 4 bases and J by 7 bases, with 9 bases of the junction left unmatched. CDR3 loop: CASSRYTGGYNEQFF. The CDR3 DNA sequence: TGTGCCAGCAGCCGTTATACGGGGGGGTATAATGAGCAGTTCTTC.

The rearrangement joins TRBV28 to TRBJ1-1, with 7 positions matching TRBD1. Germline values: CDR1 MDHEN, CDR2 SYDVKM. This CDR3 has 16 amino acids. Germline trimming cut 4 bases from V and 1 base from J; bases unmatched to any gene: 9. DNA of the CDR3: TGTGCCAGCAGTTCCGCAACAGGGGCGGGGAACACTGAAGCTTTCTTT. It specifies CASSSATGAGNTEAFF.

This chain joins TRBV5-1 and TRBJ2-4, with 7 bases aligning to TRBD1. CDR1 is SGHRS and CDR2 is YFSETQ in the germline V gene. The CDR3 loop spans 16 amino acids. V lost 0 bases, J lost 0 bases, and 3 bases stayed unmatched. For the CDR3, the DNA is TGCGCCAGCAGCTTGGGGGACAGCATAGCCAAAAACATTCAGTACTTC. Amino acids: CASSLGDSIAKNIQYF.

In the case of this clonotype: Mismatch with germline at one junction end may stem from a read error. The rearrangement links TRBV4-3 to TRBJ2-5; 8 bases align to TRBD1. This CDR3 has 13 residues. CDR1 is LGHNA, CDR2 YSLEER, per germline. The CDR3 protein is CASSSDRAEAQYF. In nucleotides, the CDR3 is TGCGCCAGCAGCTCGGACAGGGCAGAGGCCCAGTACTTC.